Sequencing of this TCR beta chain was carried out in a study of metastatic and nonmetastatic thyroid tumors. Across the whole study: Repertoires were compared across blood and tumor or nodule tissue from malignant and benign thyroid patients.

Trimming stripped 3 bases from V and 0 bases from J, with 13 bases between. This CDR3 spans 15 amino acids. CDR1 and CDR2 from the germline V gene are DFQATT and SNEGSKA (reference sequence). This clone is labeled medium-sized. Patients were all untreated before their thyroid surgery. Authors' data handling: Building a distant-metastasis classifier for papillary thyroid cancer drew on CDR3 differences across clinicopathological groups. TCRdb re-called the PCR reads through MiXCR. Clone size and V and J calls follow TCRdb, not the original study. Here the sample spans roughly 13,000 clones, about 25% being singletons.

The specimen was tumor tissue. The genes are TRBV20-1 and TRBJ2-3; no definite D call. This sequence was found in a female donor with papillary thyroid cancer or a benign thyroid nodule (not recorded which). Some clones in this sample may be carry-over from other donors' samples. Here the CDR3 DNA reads TGCAGTGCTAGTGGCTTACTATCTAGCACAGATACGCAGTATTTT. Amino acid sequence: CSASGLLSSTDTQYF.